This TCR beta chain was recovered during a study of T cells in localized non-small cell lung cancer. Overall study findings and caveats: Higher blood T cell density tracked longer overall survival. A single tumor region was sequenced, leaving heterogeneity possible. The study detected a median roughly 61 of the top 100 tumor clones in adjacent lung. Uninvolved adjacent lung had more T cell clonality than any other tissue, topping tumor.

To note about this clone: The target antigen is unknown.

Profiled with immunoSEQ multiplex PCR; TCRdb holds only in-frame clones, not every one. The profile shows more than 40,000 clones, around 86% of them singletons. CDR3 length: 16 residues. V lost 10 bases and J lost 0; bases outside the gene matches: 8. The germline gives CDR1 LNHDA, CDR2 SQIVND (reference sequence). The sequenced sample was PBMCs, obtained before any cancer treatment. This TCR was sampled from a man between 40 and 69 years old with stage II lung adenocarcinoma. This chain links TRBV19 with TRBJ2-3; 12 bases line up with TRBD2. This CDR3 reads CATSVLAGGSTDTQYF. CDR3 bases: TGTGCCACTTCGGTACTAGCGGGGGGTAGCACAGATACGCAGTATTTT.